Each of the 25 T cell receptor beta chains below was sequenced from the same sample in a study of metastatic and nonmetastatic thyroid tumors. No patient had received any treatment before thyroid surgery. TCRdb redid the clone calls on the PCR reads using MiXCR. The sample has over 30,000 clones; 14% to 15% are singletons. The sample consisted of blood. The receptor set was obtained from a male donor with papillary thyroid cancer or a benign thyroid nodule (not recorded which). Some clones in this sample may be carry-over from other donors' samples.

This clone has a count of ten or more. The J gene is TRBJ2-1, the V gene TRBV20-1; 8 bases are shared with TRBD2. Germline trimming cut 4 bases from V and 7 bases from J; bases unmatched to any gene: 12. Germline V gene sequence: CDR1 DFQATT, CDR2 SNEGSKA (reference sequence). This CDR3 is 15 amino acids long. The CDR3 DNA reads TGCAGTGCTACTGGTAGCGGGAAGAGGTTAAATGAGCAGTTCTTC. Residues: CSATGSGKRLNEQFF.

This clone was detected ten times or more. The gene calls are TRBV30 and TRBJ1-1; 7 bases map to TRBD1. Germline V gene lookup returns CDR1 GTSNPN and CDR2 SVGIG (reference sequence). This CDR3 comprises 14 residues. CDR3 loop: CAREGGAMNTEAFF. The CDR3 coding sequence is TGTGCAAGAGAAGGGGGCGCGATGAACACTGAAGCTTTCTTT.

In this sample, this clone turned up many times. J is TRBJ2-1 and V is TRBV7-6; TRBD2 matches at 10 bases. Germline V gene lookup returns CDR1 SGHVS and CDR2 FNYEAQ. The CDR3 spans 17 residues. Unmatched junction bases numbered 7, after V lost 5 bases and J lost 0 bases. CDR3 in amino acids: CASSPGTSESSYNEQFF. The DNA of the CDR3 is TGTGCCAGCAGCCCCGGGACTAGCGAGAGCTCCTACAATGAGCAGTTCTTC.

This clone has a handful of counts. J is TRBJ2-6 and V is TRBV24-1, with no clear D. The V gene's germline CDR1 is KGHDR and CDR2 SFDVKD. V was cut by 7 bases and J by 0 bases, with 6 bases left in between. The length of the CDR3 is 14 residues. CDR3 loop: CATSENSGANVLTF. Written as DNA, the CDR3 is TGTGCCACCAGCGAAAACTCTGGGGCCAACGTCCTGACTTTC.

V gene TRBV2 combines with J gene TRBJ1-2, with D hard to call. This CDR3 spans 12 amino acids. CDR1 and CDR2 from the germline V gene are SNHLY and FYNNEI. V lost 5 bases and J 5 bases, leaving 9 bases between the germline ends. Written as DNA, the CDR3 is TGTGCCAGCAGTCAAAGGGAGTATGGCTACACCTTC. The encoded protein is CASSQREYGYTF.

This clone was picked up many times. The CDR3 DNA reads TGTGCCAGCTCACCCGGGGGGAGCGGGATAGTCTACAATGAGCAGTTCTTC. Encoded protein: CASSPGGSGIVYNEQFF. This sequence joins TRBV19 and TRBJ2-1; 7 bases agree with TRBD2. J lost 3 bases, V lost 9 bases, and 17 bases had no gene match. The CDR3 runs 17 residues. Germline V lookup: CDR1 LNHDA, CDR2 SQIVND (reference sequence).

This clone has a count of ten or more. The CDR3 sequence is CASSVKAAPNTGELFF. DNA for the CDR3: TGTGCCAGCAGCGTTAAAGCGGCTCCGAACACCGGGGAGCTGTTTTTT. The gene calls are TRBV9 and TRBJ2-2; the D gene is possibly TRBD2 (5 bases). The germline V gene encodes CDR1 SGDLS and CDR2 YYNGEE. The CDR3 runs 16 residues. V was pared by 2 bases and J by 0 bases, with 11 bases between.

About this clone itself: This may be a read error: a much more frequent sequence differs by one nucleotide. CDR3 DNA sequence: TGCAGCCTGGGGGAACAGTACTTC. Translation gives CSLGEQYF. The chain combines TRBV29-1 with TRBJ2-7; D is possibly TRBD1 or TRBD2 (5 bases each). Trimming took off 8 bases at V and 10 bases at J, with 9 bases between the two ends. The CDR3 is 8 amino acids. The V gene's germline CDR1 is SQVTM and CDR2 ANQGSEA.

This clone was detected many times. J is TRBJ2-2 and V is TRBV7-2, with 7 bases that match TRBD1. This CDR3 region has 14 residues. In germline, CDR1 is SGHTA, CDR2 FQGNSA. Trimming took 3 bases from V and 6 from J; bases not matched to a gene: 4. Here the CDR3 reads CASSLDRFAGELFF. As DNA, the CDR3 is TGTGCCAGCAGCTTGGACAGGTTCGCCGGGGAGCTGTTTTTT.

This clone was seen many times. The J gene is TRBJ2-1, the V gene TRBV14; tentative D call: TRBD1 (5 bases). The CDR3 has 15 residues. Germline CDR1 SGHDN, CDR2 FVKESK. Trimming stripped 3 bases from V and 6 bases from J, with 15 bases between. Written as DNA, the CDR3 is TGTGCCAGCAGCCATGACAGAGCTTATTGCAATGAGCAGTTCTTC. Translated: CASSHDRAYCNEQFF.

This clone was counted ten times or more. This chain uses TRBV30 with TRBJ2-7, with TRBD1 identical over 7 bases. The germline V gene encodes CDR1 GTSNPN and CDR2 SVGIG (reference sequence). The CDR3 is made up of 14 amino acids. The ends lost 1 base at V and 2 bases at J; junction bases unmatched: 5. CDR3 nucleotide sequence: TGTGCCTGGAGTGAAGACAGGGACCCCTACGAGCAGTACTTC. This gives the protein CAWSEDRDPYEQYF.

The table lists this clone with many counts. This chain joins TRBV2 and TRBJ2-1, with D possibly TRBD1 on 6 matching bases. The CDR3 extends over 14 amino acids. From germline, CDR1 is SNHLY and CDR2 FYNNEI. V shed 3 bases and J shed 6 bases, with 12 bases lying between them. The CDR3: CASSDLLGGNEQFF. CDR3 sequence (DNA): TGTGCCAGCAGTGACTTACTAGGGGGCAATGAGCAGTTCTTC.

As regards this clone: Its ends do not fully match the called genes, so a read error is possible. The chain has TRBV7-7 and TRBJ2-7; D may be TRBD2 (6 bases). Germline V gene sequence: CDR1 SSHAT, CDR2 FNYEAQ (reference sequence). The CDR3 has 14 amino acids. The CDR3 region has the DNA TGTGCTAGCAGCCCCGGGACTTCTTACTACGAGCAGTACTTC. Translated: CASSPGTSYYEQYF.

This clone occurred many times. The chain's CDR3 is CASSSGQTSNQPQHF. The CDR3 bases are TGTGCCAGCAGCTCGGGACAAACCAGCAATCAGCCCCAGCATTTT. This chain links TRBV7-9 with TRBJ1-5; weak D call: TRBD1 (6 bases). The CDR3 has 15 residues. The germline V gene has CDR1 SEHNR and CDR2 FQNEAQ (reference sequence). With 4 bases removed from V and 1 base from J, the gap between germline ends came to 11 bases.

On this clone: A single base separates this from a much larger clone, so it may be a read error. Other DNA sequences of this sample code for an identical CDR3. CDR3 nucleotide sequence: TGTGCCAGCAGCCAAAAGGGGGACATTCAGTACTTC. Protein product: CASSQKGDIQYF. This chain connects TRBV11-3 to TRBJ2-4, with D tentatively TRBD1 (6 bases). This CDR3 has 12 amino acids. The V end lost 5 bases, the J end lost 8 bases, and 10 bases lay between the germline ends. Germline loops: CDR1 SGHNT, CDR2 YENEEA.

In its sample, this clone was seen many times. CDR3 coding DNA: TGTGCCAGCAGCTTGATGGGGGACACCGGGGAGCTGTTTTTT. This encodes CASSLMGDTGELFF. V usage is TRBV5-4 and J usage is TRBJ2-2; TRBD1 or TRBD2 may be the D gene (5 bases each). Trimming removed 1 base from V and 3 bases from J, with 7 bases in between. The CDR3 is 14 amino acids. The germline V gene has CDR1 SGHNT and CDR2 YYREEE (reference sequence).

This clone was counted many times. CDR3 sequence reads: CASSARQGDNSPLHF. The CDR3 nucleotides are TGTGCCAGCAGCGCAAGACAGGGGGATAATTCACCCCTCCACTTT. The chain is built from TRBV9 and TRBJ1-6; 9 bases match TRBD1. Trimming cost V 3 bases and J 5 bases; bases outside gene matches: 3. Per the germline V gene, CDR1 is SGDLS and CDR2 is YYNGEE. This CDR3 is built from 15 residues.

This clone occurred many times. This chain uses TRBV30 with TRBJ1-6; 9 nucleotides agree with TRBD1. Germline V gene data show CDR1 as GTSNPN and CDR2 as SVGIG (reference sequence). The CDR3 contains 13 residues. Unmatched junction bases numbered 1, after V lost 3 bases and J lost 7 bases. As DNA, the CDR3 is TGTGCCTGGAGGGGACAGGGAAATTCACCCCTCCACTTT. Translation gives CAWRGQGNSPLHF.

This clone was recorded at least ten times. The J gene is TRBJ1-5, the V gene TRBV6-1, with D unclear. The CDR3 is 16 amino acids. Trimming took 5 bases from V and 1 from J, leaving 15 bases between them. The germline gives CDR1 MNHNS, CDR2 SASEGT. The CDR3 sequence is CASSFAPERSNQPQHF. In nucleotides, the CDR3 is TGTGCCAGCAGTTTCGCCCCGGAGAGAAGCAATCAGCCCCAGCATTTT.

Ten or more counts support this clone. The chain recombines TRBV28 with TRBJ2-4; TRBD2 is a possible D gene (6 bases). V dropped 8 bases and J dropped 6 bases, with 11 bases sitting between them. The CDR3 runs to 12 residues. Germline V CDR1 and CDR2: MDHEN, SYDVKM. The CDR3 DNA reads as TGTGCCAGCTCCTTGGGGGGAAACATTCAGTACTTC. Translated, it gives CASSLGGNIQYF. Using reference TRBV28 and TRBJ2-4 for the parts outside the CDR3, the full variable domain is DVKVTQSSRYLVKRTGEKVFLECVQDMDHENMFWYRQDPGLGLRLIYFSYDVKMKEKGDIPEGYSVSREKKERFSLILESASTNQTSMYLCASSLGGNIQYFGAGTRLSVL.

This clone showed up many times. The V gene is TRBV3-1, the J gene TRBJ2-1; 7 nucleotides align to TRBD2. The CDR3 has 13 amino acids. Trimming removed 8 bases from V and 7 bases from J; junction bases left unmatched: 8. CDR1 is LGHDT and CDR2 is YNNKEL in the germline V gene (reference sequence). The CDR3 reads CASGGGVWNEQFF. The CDR3 DNA is TGTGCCAGCGGCGGGGGAGTGTGGAATGAGCAGTTCTTC.

This clone was seen repeatedly, ten times or more. V usage is TRBV16 and J usage is TRBJ1-1; D remains ambiguous. Germline-derived CDR1 and CDR2 are KGHSY and FQNENV. Deletions cut 2 bases from V and 0 bases from J, with 4 bases between. The CDR3 runs to 13 residues. CDR3 bases: TGTGCCAGCAGCCAAGGGTTGAACACTGAAGCTTTCTTT. Translated, it gives CASSQGLNTEAFF.

Note on this clone: An end of the junction differs from the germline gene, which may be a read error. The chain links TRBV5-1 to TRBJ2-7; D may be TRBD1 or TRBD2 (5 bases each). Germline CDR1 and CDR2: SGHRS and YFSETQ. The CDR3 length is 16 residues. CDR3 residues: CVSSLGIGLGAYEQYF. The DNA for the CDR3 is TGCGTCAGCAGCTTGGGAATCGGGCTGGGGGCCTACGAGCAGTACTTC. Filled out from reference TRBV5-1 and TRBJ2-7, the complete variable domain reads KAGVTQTPRYLIKTRGQQVTLSCSPISGHRSVSWYQQTPGQGLQFLFEYFSETQRNKGNFPGRFSGRQFSNSRSEMNVSTLELGDSALYLCVSSLGIGLGAYEQYFGPGTRLTVT.

The gene calls are TRBV7-2 and TRBJ2-2; 8 bases match TRBD1. Germline lookup yields CDR1 SGHTA and CDR2 FQGNSA. Unmatched junction bases numbered 12, after V lost 7 bases and J lost 8 bases. The CDR3 runs to 15 residues. CDR3 nucleotide sequence: TGTGCCAGCACCCCACAGGGGGTCGGCACTGGGGAGCTGTTTTTT. Its translation: CASTPQGVGTGELFF.

This clone was picked up many times. The chain has TRBV11-2 and TRBJ1-1, with 8 nucleotides matching TRBD1. Trimming cost V 5 bases and J 4 bases; bases outside gene matches: 9. This CDR3 is built from 15 residues. Germline loops: CDR1 SGHAT, CDR2 FQNNGV. CDR3 nucleotides: TGTGCCAGCAGCCTACGGGGACAGGCGGGCACTGAAGCTTTCTTT. It encodes CASSLRGQAGTEAFF.